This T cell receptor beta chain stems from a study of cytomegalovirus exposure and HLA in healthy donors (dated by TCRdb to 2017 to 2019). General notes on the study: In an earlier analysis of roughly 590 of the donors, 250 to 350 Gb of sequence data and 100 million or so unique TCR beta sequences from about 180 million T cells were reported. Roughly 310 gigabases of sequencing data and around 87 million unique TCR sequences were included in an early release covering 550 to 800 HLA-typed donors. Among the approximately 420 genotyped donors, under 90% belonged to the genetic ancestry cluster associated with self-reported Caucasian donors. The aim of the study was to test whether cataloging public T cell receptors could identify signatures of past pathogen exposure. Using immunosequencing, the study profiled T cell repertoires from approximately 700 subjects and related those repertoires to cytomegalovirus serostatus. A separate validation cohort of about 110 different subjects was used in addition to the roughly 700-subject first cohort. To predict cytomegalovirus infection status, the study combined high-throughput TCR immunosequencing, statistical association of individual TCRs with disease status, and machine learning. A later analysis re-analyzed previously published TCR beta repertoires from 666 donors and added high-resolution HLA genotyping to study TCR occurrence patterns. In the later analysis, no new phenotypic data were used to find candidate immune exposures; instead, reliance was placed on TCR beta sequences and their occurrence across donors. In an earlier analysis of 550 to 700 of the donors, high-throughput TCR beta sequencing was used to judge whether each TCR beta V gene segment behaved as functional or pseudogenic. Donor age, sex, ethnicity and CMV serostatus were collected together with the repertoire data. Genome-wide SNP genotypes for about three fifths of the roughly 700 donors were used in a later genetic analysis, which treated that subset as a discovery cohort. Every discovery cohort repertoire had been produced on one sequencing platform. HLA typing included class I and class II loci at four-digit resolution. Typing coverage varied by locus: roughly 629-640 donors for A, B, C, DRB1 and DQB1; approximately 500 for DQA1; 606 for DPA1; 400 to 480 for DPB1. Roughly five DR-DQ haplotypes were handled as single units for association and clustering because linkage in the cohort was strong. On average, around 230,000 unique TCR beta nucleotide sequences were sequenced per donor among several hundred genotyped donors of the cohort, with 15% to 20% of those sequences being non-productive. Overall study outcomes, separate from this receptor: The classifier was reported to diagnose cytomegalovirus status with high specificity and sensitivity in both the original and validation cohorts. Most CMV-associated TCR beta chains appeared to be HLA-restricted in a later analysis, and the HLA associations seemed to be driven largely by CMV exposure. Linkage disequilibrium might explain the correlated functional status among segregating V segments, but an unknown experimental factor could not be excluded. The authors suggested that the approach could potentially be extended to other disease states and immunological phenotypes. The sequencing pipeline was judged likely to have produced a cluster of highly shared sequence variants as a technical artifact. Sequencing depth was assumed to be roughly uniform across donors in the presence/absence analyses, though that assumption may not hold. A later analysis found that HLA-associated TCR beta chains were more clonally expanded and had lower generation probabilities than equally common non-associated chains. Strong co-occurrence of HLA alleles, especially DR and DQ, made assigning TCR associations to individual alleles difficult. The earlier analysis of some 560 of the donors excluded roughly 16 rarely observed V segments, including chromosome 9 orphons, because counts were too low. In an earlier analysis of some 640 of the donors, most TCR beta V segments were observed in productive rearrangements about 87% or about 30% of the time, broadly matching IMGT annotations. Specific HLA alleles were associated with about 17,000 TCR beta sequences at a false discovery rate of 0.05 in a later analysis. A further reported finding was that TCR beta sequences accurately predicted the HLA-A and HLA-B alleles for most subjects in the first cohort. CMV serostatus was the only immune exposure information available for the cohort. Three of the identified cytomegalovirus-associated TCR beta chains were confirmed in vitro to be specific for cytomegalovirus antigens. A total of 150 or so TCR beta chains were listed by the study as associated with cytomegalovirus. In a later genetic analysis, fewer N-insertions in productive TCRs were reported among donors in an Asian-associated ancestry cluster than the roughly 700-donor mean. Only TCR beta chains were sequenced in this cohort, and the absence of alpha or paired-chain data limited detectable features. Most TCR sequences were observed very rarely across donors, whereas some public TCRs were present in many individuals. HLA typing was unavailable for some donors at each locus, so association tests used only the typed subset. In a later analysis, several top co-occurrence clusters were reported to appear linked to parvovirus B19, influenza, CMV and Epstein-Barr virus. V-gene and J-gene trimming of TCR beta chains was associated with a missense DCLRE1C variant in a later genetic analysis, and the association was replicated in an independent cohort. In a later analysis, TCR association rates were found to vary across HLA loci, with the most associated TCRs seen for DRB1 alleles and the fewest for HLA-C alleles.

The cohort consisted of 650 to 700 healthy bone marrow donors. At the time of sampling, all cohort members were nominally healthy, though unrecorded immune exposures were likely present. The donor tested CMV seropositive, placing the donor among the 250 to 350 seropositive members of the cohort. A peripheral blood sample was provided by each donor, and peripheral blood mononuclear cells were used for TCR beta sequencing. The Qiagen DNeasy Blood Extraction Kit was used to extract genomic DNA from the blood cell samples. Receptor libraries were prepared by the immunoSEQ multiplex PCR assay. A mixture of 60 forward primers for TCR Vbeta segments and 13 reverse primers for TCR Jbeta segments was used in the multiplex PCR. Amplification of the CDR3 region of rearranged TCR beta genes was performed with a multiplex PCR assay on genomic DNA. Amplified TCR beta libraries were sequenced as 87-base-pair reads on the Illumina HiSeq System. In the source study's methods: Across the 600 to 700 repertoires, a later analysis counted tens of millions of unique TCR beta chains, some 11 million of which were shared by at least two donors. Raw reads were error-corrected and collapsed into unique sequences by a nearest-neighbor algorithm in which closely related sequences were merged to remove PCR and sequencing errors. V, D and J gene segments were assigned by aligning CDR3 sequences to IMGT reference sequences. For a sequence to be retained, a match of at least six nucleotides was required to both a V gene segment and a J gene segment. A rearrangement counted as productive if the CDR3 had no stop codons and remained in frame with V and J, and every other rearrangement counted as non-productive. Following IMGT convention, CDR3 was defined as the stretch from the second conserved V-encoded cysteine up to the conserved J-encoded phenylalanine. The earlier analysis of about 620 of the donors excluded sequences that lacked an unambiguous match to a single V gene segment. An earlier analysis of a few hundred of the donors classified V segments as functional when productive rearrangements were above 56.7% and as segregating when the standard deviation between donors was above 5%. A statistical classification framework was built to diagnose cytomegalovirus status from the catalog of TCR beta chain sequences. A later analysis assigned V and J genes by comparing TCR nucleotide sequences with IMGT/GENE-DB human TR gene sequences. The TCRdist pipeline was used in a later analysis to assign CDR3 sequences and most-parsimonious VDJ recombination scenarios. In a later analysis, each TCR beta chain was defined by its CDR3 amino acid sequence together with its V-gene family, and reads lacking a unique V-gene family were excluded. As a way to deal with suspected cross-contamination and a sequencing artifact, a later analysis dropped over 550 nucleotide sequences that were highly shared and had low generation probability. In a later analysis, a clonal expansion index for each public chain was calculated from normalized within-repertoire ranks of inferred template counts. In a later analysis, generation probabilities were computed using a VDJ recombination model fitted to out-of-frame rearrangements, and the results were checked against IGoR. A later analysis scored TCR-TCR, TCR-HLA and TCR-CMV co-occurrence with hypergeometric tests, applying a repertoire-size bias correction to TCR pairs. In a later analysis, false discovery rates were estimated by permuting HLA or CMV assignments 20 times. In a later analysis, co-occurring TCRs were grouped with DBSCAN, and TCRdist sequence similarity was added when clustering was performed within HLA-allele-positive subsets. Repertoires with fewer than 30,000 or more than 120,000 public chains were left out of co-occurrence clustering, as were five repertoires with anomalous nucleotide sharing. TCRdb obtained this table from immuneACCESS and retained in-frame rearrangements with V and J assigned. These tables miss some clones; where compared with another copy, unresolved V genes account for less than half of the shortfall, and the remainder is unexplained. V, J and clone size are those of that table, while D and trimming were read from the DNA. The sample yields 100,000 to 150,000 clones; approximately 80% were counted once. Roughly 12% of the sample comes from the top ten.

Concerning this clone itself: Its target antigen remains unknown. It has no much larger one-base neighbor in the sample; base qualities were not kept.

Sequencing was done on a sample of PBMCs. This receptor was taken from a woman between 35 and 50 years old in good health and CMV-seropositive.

CDR3 sequence: CASSVASGSASSGANVLTF. The base sequence is TGTGCCAGCAGCGTAGCTAGCGGGAGTGCTTCCTCTGGGGCCAACGTCCTGACTTTC. The rearranged chain carries TRBV9 and TRBJ2-6; 10 central nucleotides agree with TRBD2. The germline V end is reduced by 0 bases and the J end by 0 bases; junction bases left unmatched: 6. The CDR3 goes from the cysteine to the phenylalanine over 19 residues. The DNA shown is the 57-base CDR3, in frame from base 1. Taken from the germline V gene, the CDR1 and CDR2 loops are SGDLS and YYNGEE.